These T cell receptor beta chains were read from a single sample in a study of regulatory T cells in long-lasting Graves disease. TCRdb used MiXCR to reprocess the multiplex PCR reads, holding one entry per CDR3 protein. This table has a few hundred thousand distinct CDR3 sequences, under 25% appearing once. The sample in question was peripheral blood mononuclear cells (PBMCs), obtained when the disease was refractory, from a patient treated with antithyroid drugs. The source of these receptors is a female donor with Graves disease. Both conserved end residues are trimmed from each CDR3.

v_gene	j_gene	CDR3aa
TRBV5-4	TRBJ2-7	ASSFGKGYEQY
TRBV12-3/TRBV12-4	TRBJ1-1	ASILKNTEAF
TRBV28	TRBJ2-7	ASSLVSGRAGQVEQY
TRBV2	TRBJ1-3	ASRTDNSGNTIY
TRBV2	TRBJ2-2	ASTGNTGELF
TRBV28	TRBJ2-2	ASSLRGPGTNTGELF
TRBV29-1	TRBJ2-7	SVEDLYGAYEQY
TRBV7-9	TRBJ2-2	ASSGASSAGGELF
TRBV20-1	TRBJ1-2	SAREQGWPGYT
TRBV14	TRBJ1-1	ASTPLRGNTEAF
TRBV28	TRBJ2-7	ASSSPGTGTYEQY
TRBV4-1	TRBJ2-5	ASSHAGGTGGAETQY
TRBV3-1	TRBJ2-7	ASSQSPKGQGIHPYEQY
TRBV2	TRBJ1-6	ASSEVGGVFNSPLH
TRBV20-1	TRBJ2-7	SARGGETASSYEQY
TRBV2	TRBJ1-3	ASSEGVGNAGNTIY
TRBV4-2	TRBJ1-5	ASSQDRTTHQPQH
TRBV11-2	TRBJ2-3	ASSEGDKIQY
TRBV18	TRBJ1-2	ASSQTGLAGYT
TRBV5-1	TRBJ2-3	ASSFGQGRSTDTQY
TRBV7-9	TRBJ1-2	ASSLVSRYGYT
TRBV18	TRBJ2-5	ASSAYRGETQY
TRBV6-9	TRBJ1-2	ASSYSWDRASYGYT
TRBV5-5	TRBJ1-4	ASSWTAPGELF
TRBV18	TRBJ1-1	ASSQNRYTEAF
TRBV30	TRBJ2-7	AWSVTGSGRYEQY
TRBV7-9	TRBJ2-5	ASSWDTNPSQETQY
TRBV13	TRBJ2-3	ASSLSRLAGEADTQY
TRBV27	TRBJ2-7	ASSLRGGMSVQY
TRBV19	TRBJ2-7	ASSIVAGQGFEQY
TRBV12-3/TRBV12-4	TRBJ2-5	ASRLGVSPGAQY
TRBV13	TRBJ2-7	ASSLGTSTTSYEQY
TRBV7-6	TRBJ2-5	ASSPRTSGSGEYETQY
TRBV30	TRBJ1-1	ARSSEETAEAF
TRBV28	TRBJ2-4	ASSLYRLESPIY
TRBV6-2/TRBV6-3	TRBJ1-5	ASSYSMGAGQPQH
TRBV11-2	TRBJ2-5	ASSYGTGRSETQY
TRBV11-2	TRBJ2-3	ASSYSGSHTDTQY
TRBV27	TRBJ1-5	ANSFFGNNQPQH
TRBV28	TRBJ2-3	ASSLIGTESSTDTQY
TRBV2	TRBJ1-6	ASSRTASSYNSPLH
TRBV5-1	TRBJ2-3	ASSGGTSGYTDTQY
TRBV5-5	TRBJ1-5	ASSLWGSQFQPQH
TRBV6-1	TRBJ2-7	ASRLGQGPTYEQY
TRBV28	TRBJ2-7	ASSLGQRSYEQY
TRBV2	TRBJ2-5	ASRKDSSYQETQY